This entry lists 27 T cell receptor beta chains sequenced from one sample in a study of shared clonotypes between healthy human individuals. Some clones are missing from TCRdb's copy, which holds only in-frame ones; the method was immunoSEQ multiplex PCR. Of around 700,000 clones in the sample, about two thirds were seen once. Sequenced sample: memory CD4+ T cells sorted from blood. Specified subset: CD45RA-negative fraction. These receptors all come from a woman between 25 and 40 years old in good health.

This rearrangement joins TRBV5-8 to TRBJ2-2; D may correspond to TRBD1 or TRBD2 (6 bases each). V shed 8 bases and J shed 4 bases, with 15 bases lying between them. The CDR3 extends over 14 amino acids. The germline gives CDR1 SGHTS, CDR2 YDEGEE. CDR3 loop: CASKRGPVTGELFF. DNA for the CDR3: TGTGCCAGTAAACGGGGGCCCGTCACCGGGGAGCTGTTTTTT.

This chain joins TRBV29-1 and TRBJ2-3, with a weak D call TRBD2 (5 bases). Germline CDR1 reads SQVTM; CDR2 reads ANQGSEA. This CDR3 is built from 14 residues. Trimming left V 6 bases short and J 5 bases short, with 18 bases between. The CDR3 coding sequence is TGCAGCGTAGGAGGAACTTCCTCCAAAGATACGCAGTATTTT. Translating it yields CSVGGTSSKDTQYF.

The rearrangement joins TRBV15 to TRBJ1-2, with D possibly matching TRBD1 (5 bases). CDR3 length: 15 residues. CDR1 is LNHNV and CDR2 is YYDKDF in the germline V gene (reference sequence). V was cut by 5 bases and J by 1 base, with 14 bases left in between. The chain's CDR3 is CATSGAGRDNYGYTF. The CDR3 nucleotides are TGTGCCACCAGCGGGGCGGGGAGGGATAACTATGGCTACACCTTC.

Of note for this clone: A clone one base away is much larger, so this may be a read error. The chain employs TRBV23-1 and TRBJ2-7, with unresolved D. TRBV23-1 is known as an ORF, though its function is uncertain. V was shortened by 6 bases and J by 6 bases, with 6 bases between the two germline ends. This CDR3 contains 10 residues. This CDR3 is CASRGSEQYF. CDR3 nucleotides: TGCGCCAGCAGGGGTTCCGAGCAGTACTTC.

V usage is TRBV7-9 and J usage is TRBJ2-5, with D perhaps assigned TRBD1 or TRBD2 (6 bases each). The CDR3 is made up of 13 amino acids. Per germline, CDR1 SEHNR and CDR2 FQNEAQ (reference sequence). V dropped 5 bases and J dropped 4 bases, with 11 bases sitting between them. The CDR3 bases are TGTGCCAGCAGCCGAGGGGGAGGAGAGACCCAGTACTTC. It codes for CASSRGGGETQYF.

A few counts support this clone. This chain links TRBV28 with TRBJ2-3; D could derive from TRBD1 or TRBD2 (5 bases each). The CDR3 is 17 residues long. Trimming left V 6 bases short and J 2 bases short, with 21 bases between. CDR1 and CDR2 from the germline V gene are MDHEN and SYDVKM. CDR3 coding DNA: TGTGCCAGCAGCCTAGGGTCGGGACCCACATTCACAGATACGCAGTATTTT. As protein: CASSLGSGPTFTDTQYF. The full variable domain, in which reference TRBV28 and TRBJ2-3 provide the parts outside the CDR3, is DVKVTQSSRYLVKRTGEKVFLECVQDMDHENMFWYRQDPGLGLRLIYFSYDVKMKEKGDIPEGYSVSREKKERFSLILESASTNQTSMYLCASSLGSGPTFTDTQYFGPGTRLTVL.

V usage is TRBV7-9 and J usage is TRBJ2-3; D is undetermined. The germline V and J ends were trimmed by 3 bases and 6 bases, with 19 bases remaining between them. The germline gives CDR1 SEHNR, CDR2 FQNEAQ (reference sequence). This CDR3 has 16 amino acids. This CDR3 is CASSFIRDSWIDTQYF. CDR3 nucleotide sequence: TGTGCCAGCAGCTTTATAAGGGATTCTTGGATTGATACGCAGTATTTT. Filled out from reference TRBV7-9 and TRBJ2-3, the complete variable domain reads DTGVSQNPRHKITKRGQNVTFRCDPISEHNRLYWYRQTLGQGPEFLTYFQNEAQLEKSRLLSDRFSAERPKGSFSTLEIQRTEQGDSAMYLCASSFIRDSWIDTQYFGPGTRLTVL.

A remark on this clone: This CDR3 is also generated by other DNA sequences in the sample. V is TRBV5-1 and J is TRBJ2-1; D may be TRBD2 (6 bases). Trimming shortened V by 4 bases and J by 3 bases, and 8 bases separated the two germline ends. Germline values: CDR1 SGHRS, CDR2 YFSETQ. The CDR3 totals 13 residues. CDR3 coding DNA: TGCGCCAGCAGCCCAGCGGGCTACAATGAGCAGTTCTTC. Translation: CASSPAGYNEQFF.

J is TRBJ1-6 and V is TRBV5-4; TRBD1 matches 7 bases. The junction had 11 bases not matched to a gene; V was cut back by 5 bases and J by 9 bases. From germline, CDR1 is SGHNT and CDR2 YYREEE (reference sequence). The CDR3 has 15 amino acids. The chain's CDR3 is CASSLTGFVSSPLHF. In nucleotides, the CDR3 is TGTGCCAGCAGTTTGACAGGGTTTGTGAGTTCACCCCTCCACTTT.

The sample holds a few counts of this clone. V usage is TRBV6-4 and J usage is TRBJ2-7; 10 nucleotides agree with TRBD2. Germline V gene sequence: CDR1 MRHNA, CDR2 SNTAGT. The CDR3 sequence is 18 residues long. With V trimmed by 6 bases and J by 0 bases, 14 bases remained unmatched. DNA of the CDR3: TGTGCCAGCAGCGCCCTAGCGGGAGTAGGTAGTTCCTCCTACGAGCAGTACTTC. Its translation is CASSALAGVGSSSYEQYF.

This chain joins TRBV7-2 and TRBJ2-1; D remains ambiguous. Germline V gives CDR1 SGHTA, CDR2 FQGNSA. The CDR3 runs 14 residues. V lost 3 bases to trimming and J lost 4 bases, with 10 bases between them. The CDR3 here is CASSFPTGYNEQFF. In DNA, the CDR3 is TGTGCCAGCAGCTTCCCGACGGGTTACAATGAGCAGTTCTTC.

The rearrangement joins TRBV5-1 to TRBJ1-5; possibly TRBD1 for D (5 bases). Germline CDR1 reads SGHRS; CDR2 reads YFSETQ. CDR3 length equals 14 residues. V lost 0 bases and J 6 bases, leaving 10 bases between the germline ends. This chain's CDR3 is CASSLAGTGQPQHF. Written as DNA, the CDR3 is TGCGCCAGCAGCTTGGCAGGGACGGGTCAGCCCCAGCATTTT.

This clone occurred a few times. The chain couples TRBV6-5 to TRBJ1-6; TRBD1 is a possible D gene (6 bases). The CDR3 runs 13 residues. Germline CDR1 is MNHEY and CDR2 is SVGAGI. Trimming left V 8 bases short and J 7 bases short, with 12 bases between. This CDR3 is CASQRGQNSPLHF. For the CDR3, the DNA is TGTGCCAGCCAGCGGGGGCAGAATTCACCCCTCCACTTT.

This chain links TRBV20-1 with TRBJ1-1; no clear D gene. Deletions cut 7 bases from V and 4 bases from J, with 10 bases between. Per the germline V gene, CDR1 is DFQATT and CDR2 is SNEGSKA (reference sequence). This CDR3 spans 11 amino acids. Here the CDR3 reads CSVPRSTEAFF. The CDR3 nucleotides are TGCAGTGTCCCAAGGTCCACTGAAGCTTTCTTT.

The table lists this clone with a few counts. CDR3 sequence (DNA): TGCGCCAGCAGCCTTGGGGACCGGGACATTAAGACCCAGTACTTC. Translation: CASSLGDRDIKTQYF. The J gene is TRBJ2-5, the V gene TRBV5-1, with a weak D call TRBD1 (6 bases). Looked up from germline, CDR1 is SGHRS and CDR2 is YFSETQ. The V end lost 4 bases, the J end lost 6 bases, and 19 bases lay between the germline ends. CDR3 length: 15 residues.

This chain joins TRBV28 and TRBJ1-2; D is uncertain. The CDR3 loop spans 14 amino acids. V gave up 8 bases and J gave up 8 bases, with 21 bases separating them. Germline V CDR1 and CDR2: MDHEN, SYDVKM. As DNA, the CDR3 is TGTGCCAGCCTCCATGCCGAGGGCGTACGGGGCTACACCTTC. Amino acid sequence: CASLHAEGVRGYTF.

Concerning this clone: This same CDR3 is encoded by further DNA sequences in the sample. The CDR3 here is CSARTGKETQYF. CDR3 bases: TGCAGCGCCAGGACAGGGAAAGAGACCCAGTACTTC. The rearrangement joins TRBV29-1 to TRBJ2-5; TRBD1 aligns across 8 bases. Germline values: CDR1 SQVTM, CDR2 ANQGSEA. The CDR3 consists of 12 residues. With 7 bases clipped from V and 3 bases from J, the junction kept 4 bases outside the gene matches.

The chain has TRBV11-2 and TRBJ2-7, with D maybe TRBD1 (5 bases). V was trimmed by 6 bases and J by 1 base, leaving 10 bases between them. From germline, CDR1 is SGHAT and CDR2 FQNNGV. This CDR3 comprises 13 residues. CDR3 DNA: TGTGCCAGCAGAATAGGGGCTTCCTACGAGCAGTACTTC. The encoded protein is CASRIGASYEQYF.

Comments on this clone: Other DNA sequences in the same sample also yield this CDR3. The chain has TRBV5-1 and TRBJ1-2; D not resolved. The CDR3 has 13 residues. CDR1 is SGHRS and CDR2 is YFSETQ in the germline V gene. The V end was cut by 5 bases, the J end by 4 bases, with 12 bases between. The CDR3 coding sequence is TGCGCCAGCAGACCCGGACGGTCCTATGGCTACACCTTC. This gives the protein CASRPGRSYGYTF.

As regards this clone: A far larger clone differs by one base, so this is likely a read error. The CDR3 is CASSLAGEIRGELFF. DNA of the CDR3: TGTGCCAGCAGCCTAGCGGGAGAGATTAGGGGGGAGCTGTTTTTT. The V call is TRBV11-2, the J call TRBJ2-2; 10 bases align to TRBD2. The CDR3 is 15 amino acids. Germline assignment: CDR1 SGHAT and CDR2 FQNNGV. Unmatched junction bases numbered 8, after V lost 5 bases and J lost 8 bases.

This clone has only one observation. V and J are TRBV7-9 and TRBJ2-3; 10 positions match TRBD2. This CDR3 is 16 amino acids long. Losses at the gene ends were 4 bases for V and 5 bases for J; bases not matched to a gene: 9. Germline V gives CDR1 SEHNR, CDR2 FQNEAQ (reference sequence). In DNA form, the CDR3 reads TGTGCCAGCAGCTCCTTAAGCGGGAGGGCCATAGATACGCAGTATTTT. Protein: CASSSLSGRAIDTQYF.

The CDR3 DNA is TGTGCCAGCAGCATAACGGGCAGGGAAGACTATGGCTACACCTTC. Encoded protein: CASSITGREDYGYTF. The genes are TRBV5-6 and TRBJ1-2, with D maybe TRBD1 (5 bases). There are 15 residues in the CDR3. With 4 bases removed from V and 3 bases from J, the gap between germline ends came to 16 bases. The germline gives CDR1 SGHDT, CDR2 YYEEEE.

This clone was observed once. The chain combines TRBV5-1 with TRBJ1-2; the match to TRBD1 covers 8 bases. J lost 3 bases, V lost 0 bases, and 4 bases had no gene match. From germline, CDR1 is SGHRS and CDR2 YFSETQ. This CDR3 contains 15 residues. The CDR3 reads CASSLAGGWDYGYTF. The CDR3 nucleotides are TGCGCCAGCAGCTTGGCAGGGGGCTGGGACTATGGCTACACCTTC.

This clone was seen just once. This sequence joins TRBV18 and TRBJ1-2, with D uncertain. CDR1 is KGHSH, CDR2 LQKENI, per germline. CDR3 length: 12 amino acids. V lost 6 bases to trimming and J lost 4 bases, with 9 bases between them. The CDR3 DNA reads as TGTGCCAGCTCCCAGGAGGCCTATGGCTACACCTTC. Protein sequence: CASSQEAYGYTF.

This sequence joins TRBV6-1 and TRBJ2-7, with TRBD1 identical over 8 bases. This CDR3 region has 15 residues. Germline CDR1 and CDR2: MNHNS and SASEGT. J lost 4 bases, V lost 1 base, and 6 bases had no gene match. CDR3 sequence: CASSEGIRQGYEQYF. The CDR3, as DNA: TGTGCCAGCAGTGAAGGGATCCGACAGGGGTACGAGCAGTACTTC.

This clone was recorded a few times. The genes are TRBV15 and TRBJ1-2, with unresolved D. The CDR3 has 15 amino acids. Per germline, CDR1 LNHNV and CDR2 YYDKDF (reference sequence). The V and J ends lost 0 bases and 3 bases respectively, with 11 bases between them. This chain's CDR3 is CATSRDRGSYYGYTF. The CDR3 coding sequence is TGTGCCACCAGCAGAGATCGCGGCAGCTACTATGGCTACACCTTC.

The genes are TRBV6-6 and TRBJ1-5, with D possibly matching TRBD1 (6 bases). The CDR3 runs 13 residues. V dropped 6 bases and J dropped 5 bases, with 11 bases sitting between them. Looked up from germline, CDR1 is MNHNY and CDR2 is SVGAGI (reference sequence). CDR3 amino acids: CASRIQGDQPQHF. As DNA, the CDR3 is TGTGCCAGCAGGATACAGGGTGATCAGCCCCAGCATTTT.